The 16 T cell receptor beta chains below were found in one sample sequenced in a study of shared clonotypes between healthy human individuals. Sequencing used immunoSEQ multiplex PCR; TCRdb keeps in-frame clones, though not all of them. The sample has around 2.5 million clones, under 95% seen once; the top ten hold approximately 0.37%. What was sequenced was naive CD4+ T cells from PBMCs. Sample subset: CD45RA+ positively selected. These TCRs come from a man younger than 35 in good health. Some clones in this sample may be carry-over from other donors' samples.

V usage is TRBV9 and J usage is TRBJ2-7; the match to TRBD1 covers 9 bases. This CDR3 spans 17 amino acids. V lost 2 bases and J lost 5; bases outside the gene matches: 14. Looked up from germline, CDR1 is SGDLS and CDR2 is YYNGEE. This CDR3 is CASSVETGTGILDEQYF. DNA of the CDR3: TGTGCCAGCAGCGTGGAAACCGGGACAGGGATTCTCGACGAGCAGTACTTC.

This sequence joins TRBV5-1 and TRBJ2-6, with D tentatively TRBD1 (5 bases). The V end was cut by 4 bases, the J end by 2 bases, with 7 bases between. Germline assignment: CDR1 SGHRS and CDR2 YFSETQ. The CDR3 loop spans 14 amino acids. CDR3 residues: CASSMDTGANVLTF. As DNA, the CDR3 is TGCGCCAGCAGCATGGACACTGGGGCCAACGTCCTGACTTTC.

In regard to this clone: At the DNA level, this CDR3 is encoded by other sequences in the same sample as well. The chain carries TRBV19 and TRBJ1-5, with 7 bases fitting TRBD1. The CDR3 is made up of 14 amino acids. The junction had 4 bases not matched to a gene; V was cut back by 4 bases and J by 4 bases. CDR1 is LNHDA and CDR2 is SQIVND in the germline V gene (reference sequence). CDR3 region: CASSTHRGNQPQHF. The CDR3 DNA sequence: TGTGCCAGTAGTACCCACAGGGGAAATCAGCCCCAGCATTTT.

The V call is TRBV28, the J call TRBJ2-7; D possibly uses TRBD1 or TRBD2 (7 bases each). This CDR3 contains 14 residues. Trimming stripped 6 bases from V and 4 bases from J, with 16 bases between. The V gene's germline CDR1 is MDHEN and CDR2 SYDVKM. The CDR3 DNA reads TGTGCCAGCAGAACGCCAGGGGGAGGGTACGAGCAGTACTTC. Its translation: CASRTPGGGYEQYF. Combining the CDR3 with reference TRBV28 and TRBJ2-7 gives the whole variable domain DVKVTQSSRYLVKRTGEKVFLECVQDMDHENMFWYRQDPGLGLRLIYFSYDVKMKEKGDIPEGYSVSREKKERFSLILESASTNQTSMYLCASRTPGGGYEQYFGPGTRLTVT.

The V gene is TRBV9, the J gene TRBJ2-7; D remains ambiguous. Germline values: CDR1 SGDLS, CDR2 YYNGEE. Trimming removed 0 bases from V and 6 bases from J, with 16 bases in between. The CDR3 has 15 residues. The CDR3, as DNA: TGTGCCAGCAGCGTAGGACCCCCTGGTTATGGCGAGCAGTACTTC. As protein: CASSVGPPGYGEQYF.

The CDR3 protein is CASSSSIYNEQFF. The DNA of the CDR3 is TGTGCCAGCAGCTCTTCGATCTACAATGAGCAGTTCTTC. The chain combines TRBV7-3 with TRBJ2-1; no firm D call. This CDR3 region has 13 residues. Germline V gene sequence: CDR1 SGHTA, CDR2 FQGTGA. Trimming pared 4 bases from V and 3 bases from J, leaving 7 bases between.

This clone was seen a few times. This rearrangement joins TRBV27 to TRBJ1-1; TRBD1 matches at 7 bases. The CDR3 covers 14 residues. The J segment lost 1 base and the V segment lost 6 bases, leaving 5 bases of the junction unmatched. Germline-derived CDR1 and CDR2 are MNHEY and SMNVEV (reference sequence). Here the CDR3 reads CASRRQGPNTEAFF. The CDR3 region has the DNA TGTGCCAGCAGACGACAGGGACCGAACACTGAAGCTTTCTTT.

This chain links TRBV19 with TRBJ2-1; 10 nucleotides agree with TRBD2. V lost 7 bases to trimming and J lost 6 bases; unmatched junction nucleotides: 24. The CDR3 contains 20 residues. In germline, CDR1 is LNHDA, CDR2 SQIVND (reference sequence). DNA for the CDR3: TGTGCCAGTAACACTGGGGGGCCTAGCGGGAGTAGAACAAAGGGCAATGAGCAGTTCTTC. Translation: CASNTGGPSGSRTKGNEQFF.

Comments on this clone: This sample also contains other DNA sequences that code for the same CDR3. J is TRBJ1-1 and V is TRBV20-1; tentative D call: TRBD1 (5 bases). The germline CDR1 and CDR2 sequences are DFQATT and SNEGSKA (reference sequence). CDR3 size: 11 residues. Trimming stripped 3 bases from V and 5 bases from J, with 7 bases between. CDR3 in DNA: TGCAGTGCTAGGGGGGGGACTGAAGCTTTCTTT. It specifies CSARGGTEAFF.

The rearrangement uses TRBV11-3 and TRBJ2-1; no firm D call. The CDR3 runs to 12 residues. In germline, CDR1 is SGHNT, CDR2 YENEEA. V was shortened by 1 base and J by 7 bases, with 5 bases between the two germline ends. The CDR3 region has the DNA TGTGCCAGCAGCTTAGGTAATAATGAGCAGTTCTTC. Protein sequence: CASSLGNNEQFF.

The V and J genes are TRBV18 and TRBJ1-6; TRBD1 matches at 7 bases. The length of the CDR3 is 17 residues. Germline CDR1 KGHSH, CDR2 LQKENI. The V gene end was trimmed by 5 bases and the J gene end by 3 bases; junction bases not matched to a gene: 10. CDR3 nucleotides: TGTGCCAGCTCAACCATATACGGGACAGACTATAATTCACCCCTCCACTTT. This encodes CASSTIYGTDYNSPLHF.

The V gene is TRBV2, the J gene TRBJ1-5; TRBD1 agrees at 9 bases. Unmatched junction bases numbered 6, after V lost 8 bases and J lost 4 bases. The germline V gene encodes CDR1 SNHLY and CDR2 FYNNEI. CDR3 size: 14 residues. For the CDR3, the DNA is TGTGCCAGCGGGGGGGACAGGGTTAATCAGCCCCAGCATTTT. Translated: CASGGDRVNQPQHF. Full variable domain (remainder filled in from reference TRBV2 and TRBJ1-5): EPEVTQTPSHQVTQMGQEVILRCVPISNHLYFYWYRQILGQKVEFLVSFYNNEISEKSEIFDDQFSVERPDGSNFTLKIRSTKLEDSAMYFCASGGDRVNQPQHFGDGTRLSIL.

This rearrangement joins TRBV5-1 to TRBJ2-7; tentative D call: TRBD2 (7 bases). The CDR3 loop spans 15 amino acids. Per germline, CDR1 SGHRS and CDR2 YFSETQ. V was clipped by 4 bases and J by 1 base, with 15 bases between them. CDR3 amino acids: CASSGGDIYSYEQYF. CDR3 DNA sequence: TGCGCCAGCAGCGGGGGGGACATCTATTCCTACGAGCAGTACTTC.

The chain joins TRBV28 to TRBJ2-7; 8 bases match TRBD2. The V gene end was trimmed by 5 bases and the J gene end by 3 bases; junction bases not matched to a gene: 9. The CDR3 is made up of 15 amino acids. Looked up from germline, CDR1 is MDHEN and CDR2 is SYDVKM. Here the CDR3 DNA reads TGTGCCAGCAGTCCCGGGACTAGTTTCCTCTACGAGCAGTACTTC. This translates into CASSPGTSFLYEQYF.

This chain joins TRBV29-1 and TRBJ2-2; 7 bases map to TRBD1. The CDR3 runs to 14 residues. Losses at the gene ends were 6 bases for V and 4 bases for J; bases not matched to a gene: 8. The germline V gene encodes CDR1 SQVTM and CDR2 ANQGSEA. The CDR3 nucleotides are TGCAGCGTGAAAAAGACAGGGTTCACCGGGGAGCTGTTTTTT. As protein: CSVKKTGFTGELFF.

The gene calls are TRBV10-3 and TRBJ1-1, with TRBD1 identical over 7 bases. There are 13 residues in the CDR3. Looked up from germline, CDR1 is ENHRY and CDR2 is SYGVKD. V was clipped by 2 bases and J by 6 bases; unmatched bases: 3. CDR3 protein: CAISETGEAEAFF. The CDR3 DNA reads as TGTGCCATCAGTGAGACAGGGGAAGCTGAAGCTTTCTTT.